These 4 T cell receptor beta chains were all obtained from the same sample, sequenced in a study of blood T cell repertoires in COVID-19. Assay used: immunoSEQ multiplex PCR; TCRdb lists only in-frame clones, some missing. The repertoire holds 55,000 to 85,000 clones, over 70% seen once, with about 20% in the top ten. Sequencing was carried out using peripheral blood. The receptors were gathered from a man in his 60s with acute or convalescent COVID-19.

This clone was counted between two and nine times. The rearrangement uses TRBV5-1 and TRBJ2-1, with a tentative D call TRBD2 (6 bases). This CDR3 has 17 amino acids. Germline CDR1 is SGHRS and CDR2 is YFSETQ. Deletions cut 1 base from V and 4 bases from J, with 18 bases between. In nucleotides, the CDR3 is TGCGCCAGCAGCTTGAATCCCCGGGGGAGTAGGTACAATGAGCAGTTCTTC. Amino acid sequence: CASSLNPRGSRYNEQFF.

This clone was detected a few times. V and J are TRBV7-8 and TRBJ2-3; the D gene is possibly TRBD2 (5 bases). In germline, CDR1 is SGHVS, CDR2 FQNEAQ. V lost 5 bases and J 0 bases, leaving 9 bases between the germline ends. This CDR3 region has 14 residues. The CDR3 region is CASSRTYSTDTQYF. The CDR3 nucleotides read TGTGCCAGCAGCAGGACTTATAGCACAGATACGCAGTATTTT.

This clone was detected only a few times. This chain connects TRBV14 to TRBJ2-7, with 9 bases aligning to TRBD1. The germline V gene encodes CDR1 SGHDN and CDR2 FVKESK. V shed 1 base and J 4 bases; nucleotides not matched to a gene: 11. The CDR3 sequence is 17 residues long. The CDR3 loop is CASSQGESWTGVYEQYF. The CDR3 DNA reads as TGTGCCAGCAGCCAAGGGGAAAGTTGGACAGGGGTTTACGAGCAGTACTTC.

Turning to this clone: One junction end disagrees with the germline gene, perhaps due to a read error. The gene calls are TRBV7-9 and TRBJ2-4, with TRBD1 matching over 8 bases. This CDR3 has 12 amino acids. Germline CDR1 and CDR2: SEHNR and FQNEAQ (reference sequence). CDR3 in amino acids: CASSFQQGDQRF. The DNA of the CDR3 is TGTGCCAGCAGCTTCCAACAGGGGGACCAACGCTTC.